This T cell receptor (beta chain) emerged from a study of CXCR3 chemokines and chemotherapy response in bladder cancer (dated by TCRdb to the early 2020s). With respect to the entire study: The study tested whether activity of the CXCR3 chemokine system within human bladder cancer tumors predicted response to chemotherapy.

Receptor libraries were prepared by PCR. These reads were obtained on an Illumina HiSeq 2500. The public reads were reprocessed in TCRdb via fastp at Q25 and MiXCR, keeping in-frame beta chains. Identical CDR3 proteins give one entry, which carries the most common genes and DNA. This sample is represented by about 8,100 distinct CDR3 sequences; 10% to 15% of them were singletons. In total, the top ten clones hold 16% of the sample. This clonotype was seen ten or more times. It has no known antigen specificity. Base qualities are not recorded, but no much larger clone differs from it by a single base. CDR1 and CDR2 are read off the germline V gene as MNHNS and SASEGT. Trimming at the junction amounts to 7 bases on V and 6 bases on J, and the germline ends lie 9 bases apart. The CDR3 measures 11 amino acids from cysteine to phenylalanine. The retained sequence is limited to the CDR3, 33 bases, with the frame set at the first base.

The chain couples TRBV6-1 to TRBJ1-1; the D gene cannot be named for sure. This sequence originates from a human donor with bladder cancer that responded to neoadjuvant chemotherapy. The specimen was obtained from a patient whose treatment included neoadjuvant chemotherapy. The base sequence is TGTGCCAGCACCCGGGAGGCTGAAGCTTTCTTT. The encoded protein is CASTREAEAFF.